This T cell receptor (beta chain) was retrieved from a study of graft-versus-host responses after intestinal transplantation. On the study more broadly: Following induction with anti-thymocyte globulin, all recipients were given tacrolimus and steroids for roughly three years. Study-wide findings and caveats: Subjects displaying graft-donor T cell macrochimerism possessed elevated graft-versus-host to host-versus-graft clonal ratios inside allografts. Marrow from the recipient contained GvH clones, some of which had appeared first in ileum or blood.

Using immunoSEQ multiplex PCR, the repertoire was profiled, and TCRdb retains in-frame clones only, with some absent. The sample lists 100,000 or so clones, 80% to 95% occurring once. As regards this clone: Its antigen is unknown.

The clonotype comes from a human donor who received an intestinal transplant. Sequencing used unstimulated CD4+ T cells sorted from spleen or lymph node cells, obtained before intestinal transplant.

The CDR3 loop reads CASSYYGSRYEQYF. The DNA for the CDR3 is TGTGCCAGCAGTTATTACGGGAGTAGGTACGAGCAGTACTTC. V usage is TRBV6-5 and J usage is TRBJ2-7; D might be TRBD2 (6 bases). V lost 3 bases to trimming and J lost 4 bases, with 13 bases between them. Germline CDR1 reads MNHEY; CDR2 reads SVGAGI. The CDR3 is 14 amino acids.